This T cell receptor beta chain was identified during a study of T-cell reconstitution after alpha-beta-depleted transplantation in children. V lost 5 bases, J lost 0 bases, and 22 bases lay in between. There are 18 residues in the CDR3. Germline assignment: CDR1 SGHRS and CDR2 YFSETQ. The table lists this clonotype with a few counts. Preparation of the TCRbeta library used unique molecular identifiers. TCRdb re-called the PCR reads through MiXCR, storing one row per CDR3 protein. The sample has roughly 500,000 distinct CDR3 sequences; over 25% are singletons. Here the sequenced sample was PBMCs from the stem cell graft donor, taken from the stem cell graft. The clonotype was recovered from a human donor who donated a stem cell graft to a child with aplastic anemia. V is TRBV5-1 and J is TRBJ2-3; weak D call: TRBD2 (6 bases). The CDR3 DNA reads as TGCGCCAGCAGGAGATATTCCCATAGCGGACCTAGCACAGATACGCAGTATTTT. This encodes CASRRYSHSGPSTDTQYF.